The rows below give T cell receptor beta chains drawn from one sample of a study of CD8 T cells in Susac syndrome. TCRdb re-derived calls from the immunoSEQ multiplex PCR reads in MiXCR, one entry per CDR3 protein. The sample consists of 350,000 to 550,000 distinct CDR3 sequences, 75% to 90% of them appearing once. The sample was CD8+ T cells from PBMCs. The source is a human donor with multiple sclerosis. Each CDR3 is given with its conserved first and last residue. A D gene is named only where the DNA matches it firmly. Part of the rows lack a size; the others show once, few, many or a class for expanded clones.

J	D	size	V	DNA	CDR3
TRBJ1-1	NA	NA	TRBV10-3	TGTGCCATCAGTGAGGCGCCCTACACTGAAGCTTTCTTT	CAISEAPYTEAFF
TRBJ1-1	NA	NA	TRBV4-1	TGCGCCAGCAGCCAAGACCCAGCAGAGAACACTGAAGCTTTCTTT	CASSQDPAENTEAFF
TRBJ2-5	TRBD2	NA	TRBV12-3/TRBV12-4	TGTGCCAGCAGTTTATCGGGGGGGACTCAAGAGACCCAGTACTTC	CASSLSGGTQETQYF
TRBJ2-1	TRBD2	NA	TRBV5-1	TGCGCCAGCAGCTTGGGACTAGCAACTTATGAGCAGTTCTTC	CASSLGLATYEQFF
TRBJ2-7	TRBD1	NA	TRBV5-6	TGTGCCAGCAGCTTGGGGACAGGGAGAAACGAGCAGTACTTC	CASSLGTGRNEQYF
TRBJ1-2	NA	NA	TRBV20-1	TGCAGTGCTAAGGGAGGGCAGGGTTATGGCTACACCTTC	CSAKGGQGYGYTF
TRBJ2-2	NA	NA	TRBV7-9	TGTGCCAGCAGCCCGTATTACACCGGGGAGCTGTTTTTT	CASSPYYTGELFF
TRBJ2-5	NA	once	TRBV19	TGTGCCAGTAGTATAGACCCGGGGGAGACCCAGTACTTC	CASSIDPGETQYF
TRBJ1-1	NA	NA	TRBV28	TGTGCCAGCAGTTTAATCGGGACGGAGGAGAGTGACACTGAAGCTTTCTTT	CASSLIGTEESDTEAFF
TRBJ1-2	TRBD1	NA	TRBV7-9	TGTGCCAGCAGCTTAGCACGGACAGGGAAGTATGGCTACACCTTC	CASSLARTGKYGYTF
TRBJ2-3	TRBD1	NA	TRBV7-9	TGTGCCAGCAGCTTTGAGGACAGGTCTAGCACAGATACGCAGTATTTT	CASSFEDRSSTDTQYF
TRBJ2-3	NA	NA	TRBV7-9	TGTGCCGGCAAACGGGGCAGATCCACAGATACGCAGTATTTT	CAGKRGRSTDTQYF
TRBJ2-7	TRBD2	NA	TRBV29-1	TGCAGCGTTGAAATGAGCGGGGGGGGCCTTGCCTACGAGCAGTACTTC	CSVEMSGGGLAYEQYF
TRBJ2-7	NA	NA	TRBV15	TGTGCCACCAGCAGAGAGAGGGATAGCGGAACCTACGAGCAGTACTTC	CATSRERDSGTYEQYF